This TCR beta chain came from a study of early T cells in non-severe SARS-CoV-2 infection. Study results and limitations: In VDJdb matching, anti-spike CD8 responses were favored while private and CD4 specificities went missing.

TCRdb re-analysed the 5' RACE reads in MiXCR, keeping a single row per CDR3 protein. Among roughly 50,000 distinct CDR3 sequences, about 7.4% were seen once, and the ten largest hold 5% to 6.5%. V was clipped by 2 bases and J by 2 bases; unmatched bases: 7. The CDR3 is made up of 16 amino acids. The germline V gene has CDR1 SGHRS and CDR2 YFSETQ. Regarding this clonotype: Its antigen is not known.

The TCR comes from an adult who was a healthcare worker with PCR-confirmed SARS-CoV-2 infection or an uninfected control (not recorded which). The chain carries TRBV5-1 and TRBJ2-3; TRBD2 aligns across 8 bases. The sample consisted of whole blood. The CDR3 nucleotides are TGCGCCAGCAGCTTAAAAGCGGGGGCCACCACAGATACGCAGTATTTT. Translated: CASSLKAGATTDTQYF. Combining the CDR3 with reference TRBV5-1 and TRBJ2-3 gives the whole variable domain KAGVTQTPRYLIKTRGQQVTLSCSPISGHRSVSWYQQTPGQGLQFLFEYFSETQRNKGNFPGRFSGRQFSNSRSEMNVSTLELGDSALYLCASSLKAGATTDTQYFGPGTRLTVL.